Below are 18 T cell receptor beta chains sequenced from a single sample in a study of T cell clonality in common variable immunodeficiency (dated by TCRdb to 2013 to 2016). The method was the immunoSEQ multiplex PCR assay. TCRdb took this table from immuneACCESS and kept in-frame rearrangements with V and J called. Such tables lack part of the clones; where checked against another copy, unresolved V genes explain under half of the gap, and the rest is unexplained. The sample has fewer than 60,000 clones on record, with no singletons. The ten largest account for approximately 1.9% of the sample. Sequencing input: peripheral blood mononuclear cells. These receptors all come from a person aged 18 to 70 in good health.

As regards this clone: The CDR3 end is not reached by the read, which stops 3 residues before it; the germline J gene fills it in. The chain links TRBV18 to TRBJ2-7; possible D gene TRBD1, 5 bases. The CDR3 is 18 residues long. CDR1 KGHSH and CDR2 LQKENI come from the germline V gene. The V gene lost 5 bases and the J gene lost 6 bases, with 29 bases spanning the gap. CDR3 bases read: TGTGCCAGCTCAGAGGACATGATACGCTGGGGCTACTGGGCCGAG. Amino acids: CASSEDMIRWGYWAE. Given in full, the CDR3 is CASSEDMIRWGYWAEQYF.

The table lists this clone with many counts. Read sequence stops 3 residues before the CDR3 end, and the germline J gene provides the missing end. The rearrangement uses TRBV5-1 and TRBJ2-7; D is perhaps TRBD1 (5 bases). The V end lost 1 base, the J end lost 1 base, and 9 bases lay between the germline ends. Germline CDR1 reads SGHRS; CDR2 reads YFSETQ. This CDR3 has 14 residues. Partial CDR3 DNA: TGCGCCAGCAGCTTGACTTCAGGGTCCTACGAG. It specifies CASSLTSGSYE. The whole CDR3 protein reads CASSLTSGSYEQYF.

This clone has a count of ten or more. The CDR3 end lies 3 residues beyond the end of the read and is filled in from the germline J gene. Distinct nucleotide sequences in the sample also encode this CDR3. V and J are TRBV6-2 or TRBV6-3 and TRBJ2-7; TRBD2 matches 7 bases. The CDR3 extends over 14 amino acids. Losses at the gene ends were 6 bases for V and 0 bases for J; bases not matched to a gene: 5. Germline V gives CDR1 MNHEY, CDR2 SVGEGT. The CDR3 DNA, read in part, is TGTGCCAGCAGGCAAGGCGGGAGCTCCTACGAG. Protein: CASRQGGSSYE. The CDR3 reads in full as CASRQGGSSYEQYF.

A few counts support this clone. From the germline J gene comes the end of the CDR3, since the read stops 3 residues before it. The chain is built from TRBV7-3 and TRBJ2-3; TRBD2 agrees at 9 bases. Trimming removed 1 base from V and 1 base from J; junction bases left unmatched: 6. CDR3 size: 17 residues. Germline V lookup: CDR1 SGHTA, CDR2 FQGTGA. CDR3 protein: CASSLMASGTRTDTQYF. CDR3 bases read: TGTGCCAGCAGCTTAATGGCTAGCGGGACCCGCACAGATACG.

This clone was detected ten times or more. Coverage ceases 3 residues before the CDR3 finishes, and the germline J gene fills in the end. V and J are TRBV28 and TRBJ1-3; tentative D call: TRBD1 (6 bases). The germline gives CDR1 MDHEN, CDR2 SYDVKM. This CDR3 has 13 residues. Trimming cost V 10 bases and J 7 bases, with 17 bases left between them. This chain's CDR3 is CATRGVDRNTIYF. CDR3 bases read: TGTGCCACCCGGGGGGTCGACAGGAACACC.

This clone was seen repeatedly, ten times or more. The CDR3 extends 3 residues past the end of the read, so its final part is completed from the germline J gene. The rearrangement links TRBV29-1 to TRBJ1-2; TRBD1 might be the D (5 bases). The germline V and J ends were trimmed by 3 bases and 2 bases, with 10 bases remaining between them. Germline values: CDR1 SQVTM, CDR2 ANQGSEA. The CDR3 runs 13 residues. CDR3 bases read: TGCAGCGTTGATACGACAGAGAACTATGGC. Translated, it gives CSVDTTENYG. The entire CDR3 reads CSVDTTENYGYTF.

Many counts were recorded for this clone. The sequenced CDR3 bases are TGTGCCTGGAACCCGGGGGTTGGC. This codes for CAWNPGVG. The whole CDR3 is CAWNPGVGYTF. The J gene is TRBJ1-2, the V gene TRBV30; D might be TRBD1 (5 bases). The read ends 3 residues shy of where the CDR3 ends; the end is completed using the germline J gene. The CDR3 consists of 11 residues. V shed 4 bases and J shed 7 bases, with 10 bases lying between them. Germline V gives CDR1 GTSNPN, CDR2 SVGIG (reference sequence).

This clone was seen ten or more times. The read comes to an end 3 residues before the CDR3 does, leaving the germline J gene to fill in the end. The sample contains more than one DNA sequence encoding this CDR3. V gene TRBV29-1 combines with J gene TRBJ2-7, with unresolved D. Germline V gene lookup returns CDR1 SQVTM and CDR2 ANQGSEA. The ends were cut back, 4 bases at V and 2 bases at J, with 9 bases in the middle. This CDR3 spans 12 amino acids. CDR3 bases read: TGCAGCGTTGGCGGCGGAGCCTACGAG. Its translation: CSVGGGAYE. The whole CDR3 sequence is CSVGGGAYEQYF.

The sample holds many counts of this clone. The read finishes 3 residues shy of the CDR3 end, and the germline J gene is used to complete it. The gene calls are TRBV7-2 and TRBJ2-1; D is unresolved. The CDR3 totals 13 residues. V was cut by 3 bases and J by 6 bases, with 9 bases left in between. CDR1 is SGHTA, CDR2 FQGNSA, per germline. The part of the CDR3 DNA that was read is TGTGCCAGCAGCTTCACTACCGTCAATGAG. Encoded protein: CASSFTTVNE. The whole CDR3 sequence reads CASSFTTVNEQFF.

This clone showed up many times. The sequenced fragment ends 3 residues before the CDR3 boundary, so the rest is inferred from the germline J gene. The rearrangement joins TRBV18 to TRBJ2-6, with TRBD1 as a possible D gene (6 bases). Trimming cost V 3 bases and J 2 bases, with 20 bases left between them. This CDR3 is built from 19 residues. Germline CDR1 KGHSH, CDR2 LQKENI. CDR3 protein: CASSPLRAGEGTGANVLTF. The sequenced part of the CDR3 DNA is TGTGCCAGCTCACCCCTGAGGGCAGGGGAAGGGACTGGGGCCAACGTC.

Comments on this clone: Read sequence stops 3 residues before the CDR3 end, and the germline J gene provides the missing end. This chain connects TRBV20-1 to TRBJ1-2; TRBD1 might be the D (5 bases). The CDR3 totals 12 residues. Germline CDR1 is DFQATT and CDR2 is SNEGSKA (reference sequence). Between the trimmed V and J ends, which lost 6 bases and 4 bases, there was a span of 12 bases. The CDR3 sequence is CSASPGSYGYTF. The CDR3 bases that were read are TGCAGTGCGAGCCCAGGGAGCTATGGC.

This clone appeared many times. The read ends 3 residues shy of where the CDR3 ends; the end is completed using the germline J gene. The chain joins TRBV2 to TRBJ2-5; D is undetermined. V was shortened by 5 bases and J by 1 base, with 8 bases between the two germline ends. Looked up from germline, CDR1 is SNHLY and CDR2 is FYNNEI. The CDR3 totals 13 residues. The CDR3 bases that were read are TGTGCCAGCAGTCCCCCCGGCCAAGAGACC. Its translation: CASSPPGQET. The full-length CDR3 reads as CASSPPGQETQYF.

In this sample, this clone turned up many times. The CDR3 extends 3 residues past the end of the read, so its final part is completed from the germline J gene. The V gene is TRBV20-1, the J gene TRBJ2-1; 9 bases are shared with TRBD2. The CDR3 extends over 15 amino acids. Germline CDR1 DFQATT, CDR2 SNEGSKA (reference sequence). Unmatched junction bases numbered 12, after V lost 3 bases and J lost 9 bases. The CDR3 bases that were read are TGCAGTGCTAGCGTCGGAGCGGGGGGTATGTCTGAG. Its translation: CSASVGAGGMSE. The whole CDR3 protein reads CSASVGAGGMSEQFF.

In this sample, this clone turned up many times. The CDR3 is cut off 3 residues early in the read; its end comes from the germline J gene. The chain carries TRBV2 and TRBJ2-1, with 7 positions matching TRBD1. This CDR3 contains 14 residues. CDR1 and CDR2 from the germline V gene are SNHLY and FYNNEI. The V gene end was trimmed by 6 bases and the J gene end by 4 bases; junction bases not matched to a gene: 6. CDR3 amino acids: CASRAQGNYNEQFF. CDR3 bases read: TGTGCCAGCAGGGCACAGGGGAATTACAATGAG.

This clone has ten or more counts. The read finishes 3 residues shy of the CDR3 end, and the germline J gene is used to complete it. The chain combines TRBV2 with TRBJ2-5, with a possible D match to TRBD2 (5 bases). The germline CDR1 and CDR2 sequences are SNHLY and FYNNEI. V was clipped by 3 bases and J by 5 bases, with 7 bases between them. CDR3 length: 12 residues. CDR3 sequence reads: CASSDGLETQYF. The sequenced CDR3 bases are TGTGCCAGCAGTGACGGACTGGAGACC.

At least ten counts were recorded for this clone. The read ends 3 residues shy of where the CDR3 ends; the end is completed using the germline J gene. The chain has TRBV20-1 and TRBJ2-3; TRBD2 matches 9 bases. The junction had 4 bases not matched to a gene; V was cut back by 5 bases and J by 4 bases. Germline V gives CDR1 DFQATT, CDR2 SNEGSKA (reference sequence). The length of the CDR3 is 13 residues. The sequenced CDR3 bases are TGCAGTGCTCCTAGCGGGGCGGCAGATACG. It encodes CSAPSGAADT. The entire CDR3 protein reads CSAPSGAADTQYF.

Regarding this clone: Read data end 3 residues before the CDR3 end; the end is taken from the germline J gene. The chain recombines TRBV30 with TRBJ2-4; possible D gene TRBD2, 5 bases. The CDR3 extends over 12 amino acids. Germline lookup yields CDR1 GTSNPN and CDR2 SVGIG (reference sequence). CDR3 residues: CAWRPAAGGQYF. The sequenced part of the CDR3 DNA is TGTGCCTGGAGGCCAGCGGCTGGAGGT. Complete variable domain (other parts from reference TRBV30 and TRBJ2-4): SQTIHQWPATLVQPVGSPLSLECTVEGTSNPNLYWYRQAAGRGLQLLFYSVGIGQISSEVPQNLSASRPQDRQFILSSKKLLLSDSGFYLCAWRPAAGGQYFGAGTRLSVL.

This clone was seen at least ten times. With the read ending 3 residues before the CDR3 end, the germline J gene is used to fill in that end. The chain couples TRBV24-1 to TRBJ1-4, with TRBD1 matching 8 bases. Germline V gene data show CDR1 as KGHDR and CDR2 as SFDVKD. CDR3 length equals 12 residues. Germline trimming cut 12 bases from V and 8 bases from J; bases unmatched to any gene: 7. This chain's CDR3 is CAPGQGKEKLFF. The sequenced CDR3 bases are TGTGCCCCTGGACAGGGAAAGGAAAAA.